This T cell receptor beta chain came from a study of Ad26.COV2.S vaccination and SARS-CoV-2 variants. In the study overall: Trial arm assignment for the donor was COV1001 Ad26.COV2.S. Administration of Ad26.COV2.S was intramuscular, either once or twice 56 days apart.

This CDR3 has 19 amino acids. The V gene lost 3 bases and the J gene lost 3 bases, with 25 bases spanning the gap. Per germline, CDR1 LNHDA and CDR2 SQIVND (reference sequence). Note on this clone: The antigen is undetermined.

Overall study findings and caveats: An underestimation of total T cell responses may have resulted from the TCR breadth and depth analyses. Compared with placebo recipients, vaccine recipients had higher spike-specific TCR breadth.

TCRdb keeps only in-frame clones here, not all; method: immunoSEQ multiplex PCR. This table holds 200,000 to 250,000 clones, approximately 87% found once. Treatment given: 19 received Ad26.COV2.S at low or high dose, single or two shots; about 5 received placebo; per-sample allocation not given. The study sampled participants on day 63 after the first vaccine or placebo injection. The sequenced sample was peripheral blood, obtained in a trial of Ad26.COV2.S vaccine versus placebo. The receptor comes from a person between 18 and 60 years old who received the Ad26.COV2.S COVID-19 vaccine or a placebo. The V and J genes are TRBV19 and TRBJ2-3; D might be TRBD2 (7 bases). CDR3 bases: TGTGCCAGTAGTATTTTTTCGTCGAGGGGGGGCCCGCCGACAGATACGCAGTATTTT. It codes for CASSIFSSRGGPPTDTQYF.